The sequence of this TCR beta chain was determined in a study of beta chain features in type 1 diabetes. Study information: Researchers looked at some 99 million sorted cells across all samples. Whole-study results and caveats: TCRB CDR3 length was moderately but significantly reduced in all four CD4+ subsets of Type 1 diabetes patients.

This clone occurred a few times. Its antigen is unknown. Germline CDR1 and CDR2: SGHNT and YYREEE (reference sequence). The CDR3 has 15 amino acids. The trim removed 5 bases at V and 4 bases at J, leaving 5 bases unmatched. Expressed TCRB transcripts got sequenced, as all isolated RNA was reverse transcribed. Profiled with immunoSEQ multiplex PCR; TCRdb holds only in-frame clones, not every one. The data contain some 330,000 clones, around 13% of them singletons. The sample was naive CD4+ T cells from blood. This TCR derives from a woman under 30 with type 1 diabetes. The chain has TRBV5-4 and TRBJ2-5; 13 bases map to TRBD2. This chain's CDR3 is CASRELAGGPETQYF. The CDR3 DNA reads TGTGCCAGCAGGGAACTAGCGGGGGGGCCAGAGACCCAGTACTTC.